This T cell receptor beta chain was documented in a study of response to subunit inactivated influenza vaccine. CDR1 is MNHEY and CDR2 is SVGEGT in the germline V gene. This CDR3 is 17 amino acids long. This clonotype has more than one count but fewer than ten. At one end, the junction sequence differs from germline, possibly due to a read error. One entry per CDR3 protein results from TCRdb running MiXCR on the RT-PCR reads. The data show hundreds of thousands of distinct CDR3 sequences, less than 20% seen once. The chain recombines TRBV6-2 or TRBV6-3 with TRBJ2-1; 8 positions match TRBD2. The sample in question was PBMCs from blood, obtained 5 days after vaccination. This sequence was found in a man over 45 who received an inactivated influenza vaccine. DNA of the CDR3: TGTGCCAGCAGTTACTCGATCGGGGGGGCCCCGTACAGTGAGCAGTTCTTC. Protein sequence: CASSYSIGGAPYSEQFF.